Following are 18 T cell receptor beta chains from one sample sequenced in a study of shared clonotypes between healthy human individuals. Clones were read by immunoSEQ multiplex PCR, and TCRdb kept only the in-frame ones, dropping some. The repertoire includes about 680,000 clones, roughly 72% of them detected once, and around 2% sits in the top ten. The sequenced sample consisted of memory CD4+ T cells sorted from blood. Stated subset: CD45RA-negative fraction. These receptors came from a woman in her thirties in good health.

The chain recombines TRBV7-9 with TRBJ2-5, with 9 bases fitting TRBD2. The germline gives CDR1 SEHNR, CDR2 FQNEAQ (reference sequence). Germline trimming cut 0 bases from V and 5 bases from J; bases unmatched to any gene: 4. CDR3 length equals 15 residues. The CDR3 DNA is TGTGCCAGCAGCTTAGCAGCGGGAGGCTATGAGACCCAGTACTTC. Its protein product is CASSLAAGGYETQYF.

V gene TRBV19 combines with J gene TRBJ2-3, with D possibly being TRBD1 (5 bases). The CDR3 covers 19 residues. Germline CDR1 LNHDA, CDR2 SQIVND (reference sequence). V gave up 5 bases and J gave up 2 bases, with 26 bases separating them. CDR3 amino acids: CASSPRRAPGSRNTDTQYF. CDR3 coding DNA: TGTGCCAGTAGTCCCCGTAGGGCACCAGGGTCACGGAACACAGATACGCAGTATTTT.

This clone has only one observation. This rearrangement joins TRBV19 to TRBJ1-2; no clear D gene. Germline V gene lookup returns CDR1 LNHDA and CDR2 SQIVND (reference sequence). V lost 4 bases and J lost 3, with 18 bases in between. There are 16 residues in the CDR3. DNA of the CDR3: TGTGCCAGTAGTACCAAGGTTGTCTGGGCCCACTATGGCTACACCTTC. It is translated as CASSTKVVWAHYGYTF.

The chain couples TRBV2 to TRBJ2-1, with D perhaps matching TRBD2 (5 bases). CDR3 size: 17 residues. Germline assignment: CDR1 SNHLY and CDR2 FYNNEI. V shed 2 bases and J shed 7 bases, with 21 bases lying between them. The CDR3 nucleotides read TGTGCCAGCAGTGAATCTACCCAGCGGAGGCTCGGGAATGAGCAGTTCTTC. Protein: CASSESTQRRLGNEQFF.

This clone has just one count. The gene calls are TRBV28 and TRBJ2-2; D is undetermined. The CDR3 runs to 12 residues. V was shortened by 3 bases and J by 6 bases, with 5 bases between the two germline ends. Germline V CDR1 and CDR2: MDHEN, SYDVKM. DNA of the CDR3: TGTGCCAGCAGTTTGATCGCCGGGGAGCTGTTTTTT. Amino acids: CASSLIAGELFF.

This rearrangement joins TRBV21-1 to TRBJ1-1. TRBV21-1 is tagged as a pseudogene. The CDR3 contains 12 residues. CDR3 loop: CASNSTNTEAFF. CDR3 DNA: TGTGCCAGCAATTCCACGAACACTGAAGCTTTCTTT.

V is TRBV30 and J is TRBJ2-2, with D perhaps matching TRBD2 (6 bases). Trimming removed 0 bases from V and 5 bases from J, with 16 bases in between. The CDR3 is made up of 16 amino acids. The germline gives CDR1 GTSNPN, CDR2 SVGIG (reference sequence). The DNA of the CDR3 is TGTGCCTGGAGTGTGGCTTATTTTCGGGGGACCGGGGAGCTGTTTTTT. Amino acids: CAWSVAYFRGTGELFF.

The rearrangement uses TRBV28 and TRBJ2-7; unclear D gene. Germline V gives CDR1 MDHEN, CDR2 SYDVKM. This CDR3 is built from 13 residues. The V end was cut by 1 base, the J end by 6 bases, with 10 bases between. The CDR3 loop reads CASSLLQTSEQYF. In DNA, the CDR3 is TGTGCCAGCAGTTTATTGCAGACCAGCGAGCAGTACTTC.

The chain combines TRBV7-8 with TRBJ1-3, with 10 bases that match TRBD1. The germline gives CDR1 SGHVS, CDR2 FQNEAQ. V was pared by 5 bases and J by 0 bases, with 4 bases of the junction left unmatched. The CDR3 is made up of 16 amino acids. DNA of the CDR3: TGTGCCAGCAGCGCCGGGACAGGGGCCTCTGGAAACACCATATATTTT. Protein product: CASSAGTGASGNTIYF.

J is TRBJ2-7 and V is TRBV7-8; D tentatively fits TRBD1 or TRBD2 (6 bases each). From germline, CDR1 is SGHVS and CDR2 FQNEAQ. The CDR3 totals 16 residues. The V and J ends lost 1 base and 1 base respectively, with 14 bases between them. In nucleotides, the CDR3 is TGTGCCAGCAGCTTAGTCGGGGGCAGCGTTTCCTACGAGCAGTACTTC. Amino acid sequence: CASSLVGGSVSYEQYF. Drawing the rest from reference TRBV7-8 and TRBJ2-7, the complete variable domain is GAGVSQSPRYKVAKRGQDVALRCDPISGHVSLFWYQQALGQGPEFLTYFQNEAQLDKSGLPSDRFFAERPEGSVSTLKIQRTQQEDSAVYLCASSLVGGSVSYEQYFGPGTRLTVT.

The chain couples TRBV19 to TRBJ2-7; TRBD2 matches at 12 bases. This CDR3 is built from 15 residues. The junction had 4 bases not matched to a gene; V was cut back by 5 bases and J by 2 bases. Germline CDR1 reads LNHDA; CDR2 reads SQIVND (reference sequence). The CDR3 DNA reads TGTGCCAGTAGTCCGACTAGCGGGAGACCCTACGAGCAGTACTTC. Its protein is CASSPTSGRPYEQYF.

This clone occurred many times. The CDR3 nucleotides read TGCGCCAGCAGCTTGGTACTAGCCCACGAGCAGTACTTC. It encodes CASSLVLAHEQYF. The chain carries TRBV5-1 and TRBJ2-7, with a possible D match to TRBD2 (6 bases). This CDR3 has 13 residues. V lost 0 bases to trimming and J lost 5 bases, with 9 bases between them. Per germline, CDR1 SGHRS and CDR2 YFSETQ.

CDR3 sequence (DNA): TGTGCCACCAGCAGAGGGGTCACTGAAGCTTTCTTT. Encoded protein: CATSRGVTEAFF. The chain joins TRBV15 to TRBJ1-1; D call uncertain. The CDR3 has 12 residues. CDR1 is LNHNV, CDR2 YYDKDF, per germline (reference sequence). Trimming took off 1 base at V and 4 bases at J, with 4 bases between the two ends.

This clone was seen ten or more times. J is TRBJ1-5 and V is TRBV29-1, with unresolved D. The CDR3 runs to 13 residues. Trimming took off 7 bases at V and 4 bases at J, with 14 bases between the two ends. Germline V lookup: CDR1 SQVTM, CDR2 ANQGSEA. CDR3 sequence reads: CSARTRANQPQHF. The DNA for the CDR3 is TGCAGCGCCCGAACGAGGGCTAATCAGCCCCAGCATTTT.

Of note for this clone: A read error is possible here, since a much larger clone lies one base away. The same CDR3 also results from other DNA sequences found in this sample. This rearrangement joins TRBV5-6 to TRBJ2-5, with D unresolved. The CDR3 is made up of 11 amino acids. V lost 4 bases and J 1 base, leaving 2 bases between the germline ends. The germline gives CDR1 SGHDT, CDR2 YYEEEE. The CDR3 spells CASSLQETQYF. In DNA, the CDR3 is TGTGCCAGCAGCCTCCAAGAGACCCAGTACTTC.

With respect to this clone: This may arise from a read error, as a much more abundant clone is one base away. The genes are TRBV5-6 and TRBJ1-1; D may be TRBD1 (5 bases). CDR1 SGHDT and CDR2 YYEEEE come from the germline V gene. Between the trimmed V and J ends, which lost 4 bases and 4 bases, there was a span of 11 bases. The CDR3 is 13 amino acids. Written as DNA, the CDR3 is TGTGCCAGCAGCCTCCTCGGGGGCACTGAAGCTTTCTTT. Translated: CASSLLGGTEAFF.

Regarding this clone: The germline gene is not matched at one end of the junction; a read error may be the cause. The CDR3 region is CASWETGGNRGIF. The CDR3 coding sequence is TGTGCCAGCTGGGAGACGGGGGGCAACCGCGGGATCTTC. This rearrangement joins TRBV7-9 to TRBJ2-1; TRBD2 might be the D (7 bases). The CDR3 spans 13 residues. The germline gives CDR1 SEHNR, CDR2 FQNEAQ (reference sequence).

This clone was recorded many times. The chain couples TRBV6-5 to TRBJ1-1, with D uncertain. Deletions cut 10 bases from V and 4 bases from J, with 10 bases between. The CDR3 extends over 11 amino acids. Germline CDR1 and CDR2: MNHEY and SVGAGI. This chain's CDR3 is CATSRGTEAFF. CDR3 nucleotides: TGTGCCACCTCCCGGGGCACTGAAGCTTTCTTT.